The source of this TCR beta chain is a study of blood T cell repertoires in COVID-19. Study-wide context: COVID-19 samples collected from the United States, Italy and Spain covered acute and convalescent phases.

The germline CDR1 and CDR2 sequences are KGHSH and LQKENI. With 3 bases clipped from V and 3 bases from J, the junction kept 1 base outside the gene matches. This CDR3 has 14 residues. Method: immunoSEQ multiplex PCR; TCRdb's copy keeps in-frame clones and lacks some. Of some 250,000 clones in the sample, around 80% are singletons; the top ten hold about 27%. The chain uses TRBV18 and TRBJ1-3; 8 nucleotides agree with TRBD1. The source is a man aged 40-55 years with acute or convalescent COVID-19. Sequencing was carried out using peripheral blood. The CDR3: CASSPDRGGNTIYF. Written as DNA, the CDR3 is TGTGCCAGCTCACCTGACAGGGGTGGAAACACCATATATTTT.